A selection of T cell receptor beta chains follows, all from one sample in a study of cytomegalovirus exposure and HLA in healthy donors. Measured with immunoSEQ multiplex PCR; TCRdb has only the in-frame clones, and not every one. Among 150,000 to 200,000 clones listed, approximately 80% were seen once. The specimen sequenced was PBMCs. Receptors were obtained from a woman aged 40 to 49 in good health and CMV-seropositive. Both conserved end residues are part of each CDR3. Not all rows give a size; the values are once, few, many and, for expanded clones, a class.

>NA|TRBV7-2
CASSLVGVAATEAFF
>NA|TRBV25-1
CASSVGQGLITDTQYF
>NA|TRBV5-1
CASSLGGMGEQYF
>NA|TRBV7-7
CASSLGPEETQYF
>NA|TRBV28
CASSLGILGQGSEKLFF
>NA|TRBV5-4
CASSSKTSGRTGTDTQYF
>NA|TRBV6-6
CASSIPTSTGELFF
>NA|TRBV2
CASTGTSEGHEQFF
>NA|TRBV2
CASNLASNNEQFF
>NA|TRBV7-9
CSSSPGAGYTF
>few|TRBV27
CASSLGATQPQHF
>once|TRBV6-5
CASLSPASGSYEQYF
>NA|TRBV4-3
CASSQDRGRNTEAFF
>NA|TRBV30
CAWSVPGGPLHF
>NA|TRBV10-3
CAISDPRNNYGCTF
>NA|TRBV2
CASSEWDTLAKNIQYF
>NA|TRBV5-4
CASSSAVYPYEQYF
>once|TRBV5-1
CASSWSVDNEQFF
>NA|TRBV7-9
CASSLVSGEETQYF
>NA|TRBV5-4
CASSTRGQPYGYTF
>NA|TRBV21-1
CASSISSGLDEQFF
>once|TRBV6-5
CASSRTGDPQDTQYF
>NA|TRBV14
CASSHGGSSGANVLTF
>NA|TRBV11-2
CASSLEDRQGQPQHF
>NA|TRBV9
CASSVASGGLQFF
>NA|TRBV5-4
CASSLDGGSVYF
>NA|TRBV6-6
CASSDGGPTYGYTF
>NA|TRBV9
CASSHGLAGATYEQYF
>few|TRBV5-1
CASSLNLGGVNEQYF
>NA|TRBV5-1
CASRGASGVQETQYF
>NA|TRBV7-2
CASSLAGGYNEQFF
>NA|TRBV4-2
CASSQDLWRETQYF
>NA|TRBV6-5
CASSYGPGLPYEQYF
>NA|TRBV12-5
CASGLGEYNEQFF
>NA|TRBV30
CASGQSSYEQYF
>NA|TRBV4-3
CASSQDMNVGSPYEQYF
>NA|TRBV18
CASSFQGKDEKLFF
>once|TRBV19
CASSLGGNTGELFF
>NA|TRBV7-8
CASSFSREHIGTNYGYTF
>NA|TRBV7-2
CASSLKGGGTYNEQFF
>NA|TRBV9
CASSALDRAGNTIYF
>NA|TRBV19
CASQDRGSSYEQYF
>NA|TRBV18
CASSPSLAGAETQYF
>NA|TRBV10-1
CASRRLGHSNQPQHF
>NA|TRBV27
CASSPGTSGVRTQFF
>NA|TRBV19
CASQSRGLTVQETQYF
>NA|TRBV10-2
CASSDWTGGLDQPQHF
>NA|TRBV6-1
CASSPGHSGNTIYF
>NA|TRBV27
CASSVTGPGELFF
>NA|TRBV6-5
CASRPPGDTGELFF
>once|TRBV4-3
CASSQGQGRSGNTIYF
>few|TRBV9
CASSPEGVTNYGYTF
>NA|TRBV4-3
CASSQEKGTVNGYTF
>NA|TRBV28
CASRGHSWKGNTIYF
>medium-sized|TRBV19
CASSISSGGAAGELFF
>NA|TRBV11-2
CASSLASGGVLNEQFF
>NA|TRBV19
CATSGGDNEQFF
>NA|TRBV7-2
CASSPGAGLGTQYF
>NA|TRBV28
CASSFGVATTDTQYF